One sample yielded the 20 T cell receptor beta chains listed below, sequenced in a study of immune heterogeneity within non-small cell lung tumors (dated by TCRdb to 2016 to 2019). Sequencing used a HiSeq X Ten. The TCR beta CDR3 region was amplified with a multiplex PCR system whose first round of 10 cycles used 32 V-gene forward primers and 13 J-gene reverse primers. TCRdb passed the public sequencing reads through fastp at Q25 and MiXCR, retaining productive beta sequences. Each entry merges the rows of one CDR3 protein and shows their most common DNA and genes. Within this sample are approximately 20,000 distinct CDR3 sequences, with 25% to 30% of them counted one time only. The ten largest clones add up to over 3.5% of the sample. Genomic DNA was extracted from bulk tumor tissue and used as the TCR template, and approximately 590 ng gDNA was amplified per sample. Multiple biopsies per primary tumor were taken during surgery, spaced as far apart as possible within the tumor mass. The study cohort was described as untreated, and patients were newly diagnosed NSCLC cases undergoing curative surgery.

The sample consisted of lung tumor tissue. The receptors originated from a man between 40 and 49 years old with non-small cell lung cancer.

The genes are TRBV5-1 and TRBJ2-4; D may match TRBD1 or TRBD2 (6 bases each). This CDR3 has 17 residues. The germline V gene encodes CDR1 SGHRS and CDR2 YFSETQ. Trimming cost V 0 bases and J 1 base, with 14 bases left between them. The CDR3 protein is CASSLEGGRRAKNIQYF. In nucleotides, the CDR3 is TGCGCCAGCAGCTTGGAGGGGGGCCGGAGGGCCAAAAACATTCAGTACTTC.

Worth noting for this clonotype: Given a much more abundant clone one base away, this may be a read error. This chain joins TRBV25-1 and TRBJ1-1; D unresolved. This CDR3 comprises 15 residues. The germline gives CDR1 MGHDK, CDR2 SYGVNS. V was pared by 3 bases and J by 1 base, with 12 bases between. CDR3 amino acids: CASSDLGKPNTEAFF. The CDR3 DNA follows: TGTGCCAGCAGTGACCTGGGCAAACCGAACACTGAAGCTTTCTTT.

This clonotype showed up many times. The junction departs from germline at one end; a sequencing error may be responsible. The chain uses TRBV14 and TRBJ1-6; D is perhaps TRBD1 (5 bases). CDR3 size: 13 residues. Germline-derived CDR1 and CDR2 are SGHDN and FVKESK. CDR3 nucleotide sequence: TGTGCCAGCAGCAAAGAGGGGTACTCACCCCTCCACTTT. Translated, it gives CASSKEGYSPLHF.

In this sample, this clonotype turned up many times. This chain connects TRBV7-2 to TRBJ2-7; D call uncertain. CDR3 length: 15 amino acids. The ends were cut back, 0 bases at V and 2 bases at J, with 11 bases in the middle. The V gene's germline CDR1 is SGHTA and CDR2 FQGNSA. CDR3 coding DNA: TGTGCCAGCAGCTTAGCTGCTGGCGTCCCCTACGAGCAGTACTTC. Protein product: CASSLAAGVPYEQYF.

The table lists this clonotype with a count of one. This clone may be a read error of a much larger clone one base away. This chain connects TRBV19 to TRBJ2-2; possibly TRBD2 for D (7 bases). The CDR3 runs 15 residues. Per germline, CDR1 LNHDA and CDR2 SQIVND (reference sequence). V lost 4 bases to trimming and J lost 5 bases, with 14 bases between them. The CDR3 DNA follows: TGTGCCAGTAGTACCGGCGGGGGCGAGACCGGGGAGCTGTTTTTT. Protein sequence: CASSTGGGETGELFF. Complete variable domain (other parts from reference TRBV19 and TRBJ2-2): DGGITQSPKYLFRKEGQNVTLSCEQNLNHDAMYWYRQDPGQGLRLIYYSQIVNDFQKGDIAEGYSVSREKKESFPLTVTSAQKNPTAFYLCASSTGGGETGELFFGEGSRLTVL.

In regard to this clonotype: A clone one base away is much larger, so this may be a read error. The chain couples TRBV5-1 to TRBJ2-3; TRBD2 matches at 8 bases. From germline, CDR1 is SGHRS and CDR2 YFSETQ. V gave up 1 base and J gave up 1 base; unmatched junction bases: 8. The CDR3 contains 17 residues. The CDR3: CASSLKPSGQRTDTQYF. CDR3 coding DNA: TGCGCCAGCAGCTTGAAACCTAGCGGGCAACGCACAGATACGCAGTATTTT.

This clonotype rates as medium-sized (0.01 to 0.1%). This chain connects TRBV9 to TRBJ2-1, with D possibly TRBD2 on 6 matching bases. The V end was cut by 3 bases, the J end by 9 bases, with 16 bases between. Germline lookup yields CDR1 SGDLS and CDR2 YYNGEE. This CDR3 region has 14 residues. The CDR3 loop is CASSAETSSPEQFF. CDR3 DNA sequence: TGTGCCAGCAGCGCCGAAACTAGCTCGCCTGAGCAGTTCTTC.

The genes are TRBV29-1 and TRBJ1-3, with 9 bases lining up with TRBD1. The CDR3 extends over 14 amino acids. V was pared by 3 bases and J by 2 bases, with 2 bases of the junction left unmatched. The germline V gene encodes CDR1 SQVTM and CDR2 ANQGSEA. The CDR3 is CSVEDRGAGNTIYF. CDR3 DNA sequence: TGCAGCGTTGAGGACAGGGGAGCTGGAAACACCATATATTTT. The whole variable domain, remainder taken from reference TRBV29-1 and TRBJ1-3, is SAVISQKPSRDICQRGTSLTIQCQVDSQVTMMFWYRQQPGQSLTLIATANQGSEATYESGFVIDKFPISRPNLTFSTLTVSNMSPEDSSIYLCSVEDRGAGNTIYFGEGSWLTVV.

This clonotype has a count of ten or more. The chain couples TRBV11-3 to TRBJ2-7; 8 bases align to TRBD2. Germline CDR1 reads SGHNT; CDR2 reads YENEEA. The CDR3 is made up of 15 amino acids. With V trimmed by 2 bases and J by 4 bases, 7 bases remained unmatched. The CDR3 bases are TGTGCCAGCAGCTTACAAGGCACTAGCGGTTACGAGCAGTACTTC. It yields the protein CASSLQGTSGYEQYF.

This clonotype was recorded at least ten times. The V gene is TRBV6-2 or TRBV6-3, the J gene TRBJ1-6; 11 bases align to TRBD1. This CDR3 has 17 amino acids. Losses at the gene ends were 7 bases for V and 9 bases for J; bases not matched to a gene: 14. Germline V CDR1 and CDR2: MNHEY, SVGEGT. The CDR3 sequence is CASKTGTGGLSTSPLHF. CDR3 nucleotide sequence: TGTGCCAGCAAAACGGGGACAGGGGGTTTGTCGACTTCACCCCTCCACTTT.

This clonotype was detected ten times or more. V is TRBV11-3 and J is TRBJ2-7, with TRBD2 as a possible D gene (5 bases). CDR3 length: 17 amino acids. Trimming shortened V by 7 bases and J by 3 bases, and 25 bases separated the two germline ends. The germline CDR1 and CDR2 sequences are SGHNT and YENEEA. Here the CDR3 reads CASIRPESGSRIYEQYF. The CDR3 DNA reads as TGTGCCAGCATCAGACCGGAATCGGGGTCAAGAATCTACGAGCAGTACTTC.

This clonotype was recorded a few times. The chain recombines TRBV3-1 with TRBJ2-2; no reliable D call. The CDR3 loop spans 14 amino acids. Per the germline V gene, CDR1 is LGHDT and CDR2 is YNNKEL (reference sequence). V gave up 3 bases and J gave up 3 bases, with 8 bases separating them. This CDR3 reads CASSQAPDTGELFF. Here the CDR3 DNA reads TGTGCCAGCAGCCAGGCTCCGGACACCGGGGAGCTGTTTTTT.

This chain uses TRBV19 with TRBJ2-6; 10 positions match TRBD1. This CDR3 has 16 residues. Germline V gives CDR1 LNHDA, CDR2 SQIVND (reference sequence). The CDR3 loop is CVTLTGGGSGANVLTF. As DNA, the CDR3 is TGTGTCACCCTGACAGGGGGCGGGTCTGGGGCCAACGTCCTGACTTTC. Full variable domain (rest looked up from reference TRBV19 and TRBJ2-6): DGGITQSPKYLFRKEGQNVTLSCEQNLNHDAMYWYRQDPGQGLRLIYYSQIVNDFQKGDIAEGYSVSREKKESFPLTVTSAQKNPTAFYLCVTLTGGGSGANVLTFGAGSRLTVL.

Regarding this clonotype: Given a much more abundant clone one base away, this may be a read error. J is TRBJ1-5 and V is TRBV19; the D is unclear. Looked up from germline, CDR1 is LNHDA and CDR2 is SQIVND (reference sequence). The CDR3 length is 13 residues. In DNA, the CDR3 is TGTGTCAGCGCAAGGGCACGTTTTCAGCCCCAGCATTTT. As protein: CVSARARFQPQHF.

This clonotype is medium-sized. The chain has TRBV6-1 and TRBJ2-3; 7 positions agree with TRBD1. CDR1 and CDR2 (germline): MNHNS, SASEGT. Trimming at V came to 1 base and at J to 1 base, leaving 2 bases not matched to a gene. This CDR3 region has 15 residues. The CDR3 region is CASSEEGAGTDTQYF. The DNA of the CDR3 is TGTGCCAGCAGTGAAGAGGGGGCCGGCACAGATACGCAGTATTTT.

This clonotype was recorded at least ten times. The rearrangement joins TRBV20-1 to TRBJ2-1; 8 bases agree with TRBD2. Germline lookup yields CDR1 DFQATT and CDR2 SNEGSKA (reference sequence). V was pared by 5 bases and J by 7 bases, with 10 bases of the junction left unmatched. This CDR3 has 14 amino acids. The CDR3 spells CSAYRSGTRNEQFF. The CDR3, as DNA: TGCAGTGCTTACCGTAGCGGGACTCGAAATGAGCAGTTCTTC.

This clonotype was recorded at least ten times. CDR3 in amino acids: CASSFERADNEQFF. As DNA, the CDR3 is TGTGCCAGCAGCTTTGAGCGGGCTGACAATGAGCAGTTCTTC. The rearrangement links TRBV13 to TRBJ2-1; weak D call: TRBD2 (6 bases). With 3 bases removed from V and 5 bases from J, the gap between germline ends came to 11 bases. In germline, CDR1 is PRHDT, CDR2 FYEKMQ (reference sequence). The CDR3 contains 14 residues.

A remark on this clonotype: A clone one base away is much larger, so this may be a read error. The chain links TRBV6-9 to TRBJ1-1; weak D call: TRBD1 (6 bases). Trimming removed 4 bases from V and 5 bases from J, with 17 bases in between. This CDR3 is built from 15 residues. Germline lookup yields CDR1 MNHGY and CDR2 SVAAGI. CDR3 coding DNA: TGTGCCAGCAGTTCGGTGACCACTCAGGGGACTGAAGCTTTCTTT. It is translated as CASSSVTTQGTEAFF.

This clonotype is medium-sized in the sample. V gene TRBV2 combines with J gene TRBJ1-2; D unclear. Per the germline V gene, CDR1 is SNHLY and CDR2 is FYNNEI. Deletions cut 6 bases from V and 6 bases from J, with 8 bases between. The CDR3 has 11 residues. CDR3 sequence (DNA): TGTGCCAGCAGCCGACATGATGGCTACACCTTC. As protein: CASSRHDGYTF.

The chain has TRBV27 and TRBJ1-1; D unresolved. Germline CDR1 is MNHEY and CDR2 is SMNVEV (reference sequence). CDR3 length equals 14 residues. Trimming took 4 bases from V and 5 from J, leaving 14 bases between them. CDR3 loop: CASSSPQRGTEAFF. In DNA, the CDR3 is TGTGCCAGCAGTTCACCCCAACGGGGAACTGAAGCTTTCTTT.